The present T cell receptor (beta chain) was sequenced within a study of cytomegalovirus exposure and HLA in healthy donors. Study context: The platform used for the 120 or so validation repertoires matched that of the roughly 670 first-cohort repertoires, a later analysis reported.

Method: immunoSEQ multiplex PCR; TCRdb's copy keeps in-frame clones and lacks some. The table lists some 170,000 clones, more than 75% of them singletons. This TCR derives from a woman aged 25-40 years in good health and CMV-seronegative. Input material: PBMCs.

The CDR3 is CASSIPGRPQHF. The DNA of the CDR3 is TGTGCCAGTAGTATACCAGGTCGGCCCCAGCATTTT. The chain uses TRBV19 and TRBJ1-5; no definite D call. V shed 2 bases and J shed 9 bases, with 8 bases lying between them. The germline gives CDR1 LNHDA, CDR2 SQIVND (reference sequence). The CDR3 runs 12 residues.